Below, one T cell receptor beta chain is given with its context. Its antigen remains undetermined. Per-base qualities were not stored, and no clone one base away is much larger. From cysteine to phenylalanine, the CDR3 is 13 amino acids long. This entry keeps only the CDR3 DNA: 39 bases, framed from base 1. The germline V gene provides CDR1 MNHNS and CDR2 SASEGT. V and J are truncated by 10 bases and 4 bases respectively, leaving an intervening sequence of 14 bases. The data originate from a study of post-analysis software for immune sequencing data (dated by TCRdb to between 2015 and 2016). General notes on the study: Disease courses on record covered relapsing-remitting, secondary progressive and progressive-relapsing multiple sclerosis, though some patients had no subtype annotation. The patient repertoires were set against eleven to twelve previously published healthy control repertoires from donors whose ages ranged from roughly 6 to 27 years. A subset of samples was prepared in parallel using single-end sample barcoding, then pooled and co-amplified after Illumina adapter ligation.

Results the study describes overall, beyond this receptor: The control group was slightly older than the multiple sclerosis patient group. Normalized Chao1 diversity was significantly lower in multiple sclerosis patients than controls, suggesting substantial peripheral T-cell clonal expansion. Direct clustering with F measure showed strong co-clustering of samples prepared in the same batch, prompting a batch-effect correction. Significantly higher frequencies in patients than in controls were found for five or six TRBV segments, including TRBV5-6, TRBV5-1 and TRBV20-1.

The method behind the library was PCR. Sequencer: Illumina HiSeq 2500. To reduce PCR and sequencing biases, unique molecular identifiers were incorporated into the TCR beta cDNA libraries. Every 1 to 10 million input T cells yielded roughly 500,000 cDNA molecules, meaning each molecule approximated one T cell. Patient libraries were prepared and sequenced with the same protocol used for the earlier healthy control dataset. Within a given batch, samples were prepared together, multiplexed and sequenced on the same HiSeq lane. In the authors' own workflow: MIGEC was used to process the raw barcoded reads, and molecular identifier groups with only a single read were discarded before consensus assembly and CDR3 extraction. Clonotype tables were post-analysed with VDJtools, and diversity was normalized by down-sampling all datasets to the smallest sample size. To correct batch-related cross-sample contamination, repertoire overlap clustering matched CDR3 amino acid sequences but not nucleotide sequences. Starting from the raw public reads, TCRdb applied fastp trimming at Q25, assembled clones with MiXCR and retained in-frame beta chains. Rows merge per CDR3 protein into single entries with the most common DNA and genes. These V and J calls rely on TCRdb rather than the paper's analysis. This sample is represented by over 700,000 distinct CDR3 sequences; roughly 27% of them were singletons. The ten largest make up about 0.5% of the sample.

TCR beta repertoires were profiled from peripheral blood of 13 young patients with multiple sclerosis to demonstrate the VDJtools post-analysis software. Multiple sclerosis patients were children and adolescents aged roughly 6 to 16 years. Specimen: blood. The clonotype was recovered from a girl aged 5 to 17 with multiple sclerosis. The rearrangement joined TRBV6-1 to TRBJ2-1; too little of a D gene remains to name it. The bases read TGTGCCACCACGTCACGCTTTTACAATGAGCAGTTCTTC. The encoded protein is CATTSRFYNEQFF.